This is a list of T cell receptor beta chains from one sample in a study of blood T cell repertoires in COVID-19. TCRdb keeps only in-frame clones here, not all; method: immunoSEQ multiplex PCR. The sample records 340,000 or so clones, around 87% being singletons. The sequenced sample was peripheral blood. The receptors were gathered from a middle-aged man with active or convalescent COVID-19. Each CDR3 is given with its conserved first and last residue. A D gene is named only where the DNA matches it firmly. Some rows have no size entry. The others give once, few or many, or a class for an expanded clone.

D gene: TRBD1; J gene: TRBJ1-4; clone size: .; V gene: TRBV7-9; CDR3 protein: CASSTDRGGEKLFF; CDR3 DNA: TGTGCCAGCAGCACAGACAGGGGTGGTGAAAAACTGTTTTTT
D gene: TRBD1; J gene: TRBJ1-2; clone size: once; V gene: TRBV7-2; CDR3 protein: CASSSGQGGGYTF; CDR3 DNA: TGTGCCAGCAGCTCCGGACAGGGGGGTGGCTACACCTTC
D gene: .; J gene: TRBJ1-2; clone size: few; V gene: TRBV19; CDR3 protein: CASSIGGGSGYGYTF; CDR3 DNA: TGTGCCAGTAGTATAGGAGGGGGATCGGGATATGGCTACACCTTC
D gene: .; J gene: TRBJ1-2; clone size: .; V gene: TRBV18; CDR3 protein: CASSPTGKGYGYTF; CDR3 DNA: TGTGCCAGCTCACCGACCGGGAAGGGCTATGGCTACACCTTC
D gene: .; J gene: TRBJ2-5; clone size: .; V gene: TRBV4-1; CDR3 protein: CASSQDTSSEETQYF; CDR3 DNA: TGCGCCAGCAGCCAAGATACTAGCTCGGAAGAGACCCAGTACTTC
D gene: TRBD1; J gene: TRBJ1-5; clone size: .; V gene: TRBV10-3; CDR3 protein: CAISEQGRLSNQPQHF; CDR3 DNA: TGTGCCATCAGTGAACAGGGGAGGCTTAGCAATCAGCCCCAGCATTTT
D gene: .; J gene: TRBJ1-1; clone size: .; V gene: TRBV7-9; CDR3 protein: CASSPGGGGMNTEAFF; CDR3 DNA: TGTGCCAGCAGCCCCGGAGGGGGGGGCATGAACACTGAAGCTTTCTTT
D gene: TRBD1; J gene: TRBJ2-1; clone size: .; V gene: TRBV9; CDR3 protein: CASSASPGQGGNEQFF; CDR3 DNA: TGTGCCAGCAGCGCTTCCCCGGGACAGGGAGGCAATGAGCAGTTCTTC
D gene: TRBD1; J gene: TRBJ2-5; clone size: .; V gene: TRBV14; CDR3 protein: CASSQVKRTGRGETQYF; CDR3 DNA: TGTGCCAGCAGCCAAGTGAAGAGGACAGGGCGGGGAGAGACCCAGTACTTC
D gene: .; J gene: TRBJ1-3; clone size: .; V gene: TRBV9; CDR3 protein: CASTPPTRRGNTIYF; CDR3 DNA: TGTGCCAGCACCCCACCCACCCGTCGGGGAAACACCATATATTTT
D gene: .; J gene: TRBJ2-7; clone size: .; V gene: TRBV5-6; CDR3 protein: CASSLSTYEQYF; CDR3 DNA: TGTGCCAGCAGCTTGTCCACCTACGAGCAGTACTTC
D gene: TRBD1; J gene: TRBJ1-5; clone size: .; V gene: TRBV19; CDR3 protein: CASSIVGQGDQPQHF; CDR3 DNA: TGTGCCAGTAGTATTGTGGGACAGGGTGATCAGCCCCAGCATTTT
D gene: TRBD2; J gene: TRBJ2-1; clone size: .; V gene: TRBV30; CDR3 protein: CAWSVRGGPYGEQFF; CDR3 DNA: TGTGCCTGGAGTGTTCGGGGAGGGCCTTACGGTGAGCAGTTCTTC
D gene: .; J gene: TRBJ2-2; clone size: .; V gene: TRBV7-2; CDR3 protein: CASSLFVQGGTGELFF; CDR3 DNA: TGTGCCAGCAGCTTATTTGTACAGGGCGGCACCGGGGAGCTGTTTTTT
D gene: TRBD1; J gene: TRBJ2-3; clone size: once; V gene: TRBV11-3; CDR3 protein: CASSPQTGPQYF; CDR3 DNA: TGTGCCAGCAGCCCCCAGACAGGGCCGCAGTATTTT
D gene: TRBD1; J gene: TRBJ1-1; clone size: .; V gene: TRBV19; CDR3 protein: CASSQQGAPTEAFF; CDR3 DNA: TGTGCCAGTAGTCAACAGGGGGCGCCCACTGAAGCTTTCTTT
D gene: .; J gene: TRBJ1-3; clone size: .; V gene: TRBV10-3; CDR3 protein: CAISESGVNTIYF; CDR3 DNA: TGTGCCATCAGTGAGTCCGGGGTGAACACCATATATTTT
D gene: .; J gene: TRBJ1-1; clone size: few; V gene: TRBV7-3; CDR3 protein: CASSPTGYTEAFF; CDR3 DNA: TGTGCCAGCAGCCCAACAGGGTACACTGAAGCTTTCTTT
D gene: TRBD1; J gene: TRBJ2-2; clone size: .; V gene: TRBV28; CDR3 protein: CASRGADRGRTGELFF; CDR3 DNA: TGTGCCAGCAGGGGAGCGGACAGGGGGCGTACCGGGGAGCTGTTTTTT
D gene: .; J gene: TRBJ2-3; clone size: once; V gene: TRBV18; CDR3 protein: CASSPPMGHGTDTQYF; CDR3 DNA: TGTGCCAGCTCACCACCGATGGGGCATGGCACAGATACGCAGTATTTT
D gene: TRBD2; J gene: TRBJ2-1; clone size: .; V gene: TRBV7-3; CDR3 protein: CASSLAGGHYNEQFF; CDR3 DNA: TGTGCCAGCAGTTTGGCGGGGGGACACTACAATGAGCAGTTCTTC
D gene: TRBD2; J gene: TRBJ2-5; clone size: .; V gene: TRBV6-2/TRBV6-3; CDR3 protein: CASSYVGLAGARYF; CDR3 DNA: TGTGCCAGCAGTTACGTGGGACTAGCGGGAGCGCGTTACTTC
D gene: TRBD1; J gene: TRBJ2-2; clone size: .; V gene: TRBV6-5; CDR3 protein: CASSKRDRATGELFF; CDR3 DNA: TGTGCCAGCAGTAAACGGGACAGGGCTACCGGGGAGCTGTTTTTT
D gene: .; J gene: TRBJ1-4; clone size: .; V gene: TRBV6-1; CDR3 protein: CASSEGQRALF; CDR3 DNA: TGTGCCAGCAGTGAAGGGCAGCGGGCCCTTTTT
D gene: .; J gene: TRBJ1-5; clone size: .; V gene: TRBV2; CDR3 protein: CASTRDSNQPQHF; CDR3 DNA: TGTGCCAGCACCAGGGATAGCAATCAGCCCCAGCATTTT
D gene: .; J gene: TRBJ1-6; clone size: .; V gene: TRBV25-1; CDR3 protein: CASSLAAGWDSPLHF; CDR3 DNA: TGTGCCAGCAGTCTTGCCGCGGGGTGGGATTCACCCCTCCACTTT
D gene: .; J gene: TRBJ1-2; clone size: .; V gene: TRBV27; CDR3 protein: CASSLTSEGGYTF; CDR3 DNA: TGTGCCAGCAGTTTGACTTCCGAGGGTGGCTACACCTTC
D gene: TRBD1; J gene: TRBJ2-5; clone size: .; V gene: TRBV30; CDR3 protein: CAWSVQGAGTQYF; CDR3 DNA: TGTGCCTGGAGTGTACAGGGGGCCGGCACCCAGTACTTC
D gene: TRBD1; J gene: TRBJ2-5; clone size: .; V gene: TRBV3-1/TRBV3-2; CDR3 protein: CASSPGQGDETQYF; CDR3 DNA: TGTGCCAGCAGCCCGGGACAGGGGGACGAGACCCAGTACTTC
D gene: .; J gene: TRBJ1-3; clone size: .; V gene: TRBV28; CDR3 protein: CASSPEVSGNTIYF; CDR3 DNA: TGTGCCAGCAGCCCCGAGGTCTCTGGAAACACCATATATTTT
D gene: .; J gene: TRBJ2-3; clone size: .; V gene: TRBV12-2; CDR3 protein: CASRYPDSSSTDTQYF; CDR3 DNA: TGTGCAAGTCGCTACCCGGACAGCTCATCCACAGATACGCAGTATTTT
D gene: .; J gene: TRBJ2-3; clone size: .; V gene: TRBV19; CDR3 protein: CASRGPVTDTQYF; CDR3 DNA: TGTGCCAGTAGGGGGCCGGTCACAGATACGCAGTATTTT
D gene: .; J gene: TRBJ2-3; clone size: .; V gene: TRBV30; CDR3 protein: CAWSVTEDTQYF; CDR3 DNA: TGTGCCTGGAGTGTTACAGAAGATACGCAGTATTTT
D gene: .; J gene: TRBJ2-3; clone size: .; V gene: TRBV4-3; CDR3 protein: CASSLQAGPTDTQYF; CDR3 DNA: TGCGCCAGCAGCCTTCAAGCGGGCCCCACAGATACGCAGTATTTT
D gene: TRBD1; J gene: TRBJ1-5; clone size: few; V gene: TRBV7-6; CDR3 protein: CASSPGQGASNQPQHF; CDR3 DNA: TGTGCCAGCAGCCCCGGACAGGGGGCTAGCAATCAGCCCCAGCATTTT
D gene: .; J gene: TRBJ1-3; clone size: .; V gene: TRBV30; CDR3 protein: CAWSRWDTPSSGNTIYF; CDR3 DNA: TGTGCCTGGAGTCGGTGGGACACCCCGTCCTCTGGAAACACCATATATTTT
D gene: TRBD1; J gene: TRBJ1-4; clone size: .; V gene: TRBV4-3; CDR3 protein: CASSPGTGDEKLFF; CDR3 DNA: TGCGCCAGCAGCCCCGGGACAGGAGATGAAAAACTGTTTTTT
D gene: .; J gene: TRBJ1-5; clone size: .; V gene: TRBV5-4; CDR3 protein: CASSLAGSNQPQHF; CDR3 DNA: TGTGCCAGCAGCTTGGCAGGGTCGAATCAGCCCCAGCATTTT
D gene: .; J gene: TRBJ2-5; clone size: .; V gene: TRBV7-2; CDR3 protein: CASSLGLGETQYF; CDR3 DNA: TGTGCCAGCAGCTTAGGACTAGGGGAGACCCAGTACTTC
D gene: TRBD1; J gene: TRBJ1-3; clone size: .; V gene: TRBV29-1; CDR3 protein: CSVKLWTGDSGNTIYF; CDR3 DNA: TGCAGCGTTAAACTTTGGACAGGGGACTCTGGAAACACCATATATTTT
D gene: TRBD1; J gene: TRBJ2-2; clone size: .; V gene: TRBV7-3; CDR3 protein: CASSSHRGPDTGELFF; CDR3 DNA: TGTGCCAGCAGCTCCCACAGGGGACCGGACACCGGGGAGCTGTTTTTT
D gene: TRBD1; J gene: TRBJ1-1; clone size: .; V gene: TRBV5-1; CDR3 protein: CASSFDRVGVTEAFF; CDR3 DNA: TGCGCCAGCAGCTTTGACAGGGTAGGGGTCACTGAAGCTTTCTTT
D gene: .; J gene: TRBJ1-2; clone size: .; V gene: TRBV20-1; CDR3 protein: CSASGAVDIGYTF; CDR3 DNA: TGCAGTGCTAGTGGCGCTGTGGACATTGGCTACACCTTC
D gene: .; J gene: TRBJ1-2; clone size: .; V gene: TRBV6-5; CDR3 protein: CASSYRREDYTF; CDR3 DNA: TGTGCCAGCAGTTACCGACGGGAGGACTACACCTTC
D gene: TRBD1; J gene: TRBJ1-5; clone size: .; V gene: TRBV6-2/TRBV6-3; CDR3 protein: CASSWTGAQPQHF; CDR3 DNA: TGTGCCAGCAGTTGGACAGGGGCCCAGCCCCAGCATTTT
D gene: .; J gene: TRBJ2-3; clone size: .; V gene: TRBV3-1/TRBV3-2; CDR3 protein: CASSRGKDTQYF; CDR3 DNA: TGTGCCAGCAGCCGAGGGAAAGATACGCAGTATTTT
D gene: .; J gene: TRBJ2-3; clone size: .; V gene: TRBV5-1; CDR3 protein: CASSPRGLGTDTQYF; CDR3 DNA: TGCGCCAGCAGCCCCCGGGGGTTGGGCACAGATACGCAGTATTTT
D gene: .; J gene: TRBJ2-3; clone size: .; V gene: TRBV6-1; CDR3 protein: CASRTGATDTQYF; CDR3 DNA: TGTGCCAGCAGAACAGGAGCCACAGATACGCAGTATTTT